Below, 4 T cell receptor beta chains from the same sample are listed, as sequenced in a study of molecular identifiers for immune sequencing clone quantification. MiXCR, applied by TCRdb to the PCR reads, yields one record per CDR3 protein. The sample holds about 640,000 distinct CDR3 sequences, 15% to 20% seen once. Material for sequencing was naive CD8+ T cells from blood, with Jurkat cell RNA spiked in. Indicated subset: FACS-sorted CD8+CD4-CCR7+CD45RA+ naive T cells. The origin of the receptors is a human donor in good health. Some libraries in this study had Jurkat cell RNA spiked in.

This clonotype was counted ten times or more. The rearrangement joins TRBV4-1 to TRBJ1-2; D possibly corresponds to TRBD1 (5 bases). This CDR3 is 15 amino acids long. Trimming removed 1 base from V and 4 bases from J, with 13 bases in between. CDR1 is MGHRA, CDR2 YSYEKL, per germline. The CDR3 is CASSQVQGSGYGYTF. The CDR3 DNA sequence: TGCGCCAGCAGCCAAGTCCAGGGCTCGGGCTATGGCTACACCTTC.

This clonotype was counted ten times or more. The chain joins TRBV4-3 to TRBJ1-2; D might be TRBD1 (5 bases). The V gene's germline CDR1 is LGHNA and CDR2 YSLEER. The CDR3 length is 16 residues. Trimming removed 0 bases at V and 1 base at J, with 12 bases between. The CDR3 here is CASSQDWDGNNYGYTF. In DNA form, the CDR3 reads TGCGCCAGCAGCCAAGATTGGGACGGAAATAACTATGGCTACACCTTC.

This clonotype was seen repeatedly, ten times or more. This chain joins TRBV4-3 and TRBJ2-7; the D is unclear. This CDR3 is built from 15 residues. Trimming took 1 base from V and 0 from J, leaving 10 bases between them. CDR1 and CDR2 (germline): LGHNA, YSLEER. The CDR3 loop is CASSQGIESSYEQYF. CDR3 bases: TGCGCCAGCAGCCAAGGGATCGAAAGCTCCTACGAGCAGTACTTC.

The chain combines TRBV11-3 with TRBJ2-3, with 9 bases lining up with TRBD2. CDR3 length: 16 residues. Germline V gene lookup returns CDR1 SGHNT and CDR2 YENEEA. J lost 4 bases, V lost 1 base, and 6 bases had no gene match. CDR3 region: CASSLGREGRADTQYF. The CDR3 bases are TGTGCCAGCAGCTTAGGGCGGGAGGGCCGTGCAGATACGCAGTATTTT.